This T cell receptor beta chain is drawn from a study of human T cells and chemical hapten exposure. There are a few counts of this clonotype. Its antigen is currently unknown. Germline V gene lookup returns CDR1 MNHEY and CDR2 SVGAGI. The CDR3 consists of 15 residues. V shed 2 bases and J shed 5 bases, with 13 bases lying between them. Time point meaning: pre-sensitization, week 0. Sample treatment: therapeutic diphenylcyclopropenone sensitization with weekly scalp DPC. Study results and caveats: Expanded TCRs showed more large CDR3 clusters than pre-sensitization or healthy control sets.

Each cDNA molecule in the library carried unique molecular identifiers. Per the original data handling: 100,000 or so TCRs per sample was the median, with a range of 23,224 to 690,600. A single record per CDR3 protein comes from TCRdb applying MiXCR to the RACE reads. None of the V and J calls come from the authors' own analysis; TCRdb made them. The table lists fewer than 350,000 distinct CDR3 sequences, 7.5% to 8% of them singletons. This TCR was sampled from a man between 18 and 29 years old with alopecia areata. Some clones in this sample may be carry-over from other donors' samples. V is TRBV6-5 and J is TRBJ2-1; possible D gene TRBD1, 5 bases. The sequences come from whole blood, collected in connection with sensitization to the hapten diphenylcyclopropenone (DPC). The CDR3 coding sequence is TGTGCCAGCAGTTACCTGACTGAGGACAACAATGAGCAGTTCTTC. Residues: CASSYLTEDNNEQFF.